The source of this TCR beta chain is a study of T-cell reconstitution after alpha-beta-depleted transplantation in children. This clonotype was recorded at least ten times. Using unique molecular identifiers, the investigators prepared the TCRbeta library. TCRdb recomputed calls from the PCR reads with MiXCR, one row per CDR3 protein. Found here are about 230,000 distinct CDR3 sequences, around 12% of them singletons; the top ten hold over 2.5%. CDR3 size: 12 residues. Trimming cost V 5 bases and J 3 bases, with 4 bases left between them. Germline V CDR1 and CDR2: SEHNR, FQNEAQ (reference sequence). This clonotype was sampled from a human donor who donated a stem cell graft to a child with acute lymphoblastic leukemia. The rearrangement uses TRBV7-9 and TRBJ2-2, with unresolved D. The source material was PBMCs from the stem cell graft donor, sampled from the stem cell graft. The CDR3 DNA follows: TGTGCCAGCAGCATGGACACCGGGGAGCTGTTTTTT. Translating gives CASSMDTGELFF.